These T cell receptor beta chains were read from a single sample in a study of blood T cell repertoires in COVID-19. Sequencing used immunoSEQ multiplex PCR; TCRdb keeps in-frame clones, though not all of them. This sample yields about 400,000 clones, of which around nine tenths are seen a single time; about 7.6% belongs to the top ten. The sample consisted of peripheral blood. These TCRs come from a woman in her sixties with COVID-19, enrolled during active disease. The CDR3 runs from the conserved cysteine through the conserved F or W. The D gene is left open where the match is weak. Size is omitted from some rows. Given values are once, few, many or a class for expanded clones.

TRBV9	-	-	TRBJ2-1	TGTGCCAGCCACCCCGCGACAGGTTGGGACAATGAGCAGTTCTTC	CASHPATGWDNEQFF
TRBV4-3	-	-	TRBJ2-3	TGCGCCAGCAGCCGGGGCGCCGCTAGCACAGATACGCAGTATTTT	CASSRGAASTDTQYF
TRBV7-3	-	TRBD1	TRBJ2-1	TGTGCCAGCAGCGCCACAGGGGGCCTCTACAATGAGCAGTTCTTC	CASSATGGLYNEQFF
TRBV29-1	-	-	TRBJ1-1	TGCAGCGTTGCCCGCCAACCCAGACAGGTCGGGCCTAAAGCTTTCTTT	CSVARQPRQVGPKAFF
TRBV6-5	-	TRBD1	TRBJ2-4	TGTGCCAGCAGTAGCCCCGGGACAGCCATTCAGTACTTC	CASSSPGTAIQYF
TRBV12-3/TRBV12-4	once	-	TRBJ1-1	TGTGCCAGCAGCCGCGGGGCTTTCTTT	CASSRGAFF
TRBV2	-	-	TRBJ2-7	TGTGCCACCCGAGGAGGTGGCGGCCTCGACTACGAGCAGTACTTC	CATRGGGGLDYEQYF
TRBV29-1	few	-	TRBJ1-2	TGCAGCGTTGACTCGGGACTCGAGGGCTACACCTTC	CSVDSGLEGYTF
TRBV27	-	-	TRBJ2-7	TGTGCCAGCAGCCTACCGAGCTACGAGCAGTACTTC	CASSLPSYEQYF
TRBV30	-	TRBD2	TRBJ2-1	TGTGCCCGGAGTTTCGGGGGGGTAGGTAATGAGCAGTTCTTC	CARSFGGVGNEQFF
TRBV27	-	-	TRBJ2-4	TGTGCCAGCAGTTGGGGAGTTTGGGACATTCAGTACTTC	CASSWGVWDIQYF
TRBV7-6	few	TRBD1	TRBJ1-5	TGTGCCAGCAGCTTCGGGACAGGGTACAATCAGCCCCAGCATTTT	CASSFGTGYNQPQHF
TRBV4-3	-	TRBD1	TRBJ2-7	TGCGCCAGCAGCCTTGGACAGGGGTACGAGCAGTACTTC	CASSLGQGYEQYF
TRBV2	-	-	TRBJ1-2	TGTGCCAGCAATACAGAAGTATATGGCTACACCTTC	CASNTEVYGYTF
TRBV19	-	-	TRBJ2-3	TGTGCCAGTAGTATCAGGGGTTCGGCAGATACGCAGTATTTT	CASSIRGSADTQYF
TRBV9	-	-	TRBJ2-7	TGTGCCAGCAGCGTGGGTCTAGGGCGACAGTACATGGGCCGGGACGAGCAGTACTTC	CASSVGLGRQYMGRDEQYF
TRBV12-5	-	-	TRBJ1-3	TGTGCTAGTGGTTTGGGAGGCCCCGGACAGATCTCTGGAAACACCATATATTTT	CASGLGGPGQISGNTIYF
TRBV5-6	-	-	TRBJ1-1	TGTGCCAGCACCGAGGGGGAGAACACTGAAGCTTTCTTT	CASTEGENTEAFF
TRBV9	-	-	TRBJ1-2	TGTGCCAGCAGCGGACAGACTTATGGCTACACCTTC	CASSGQTYGYTF
TRBV3-1/TRBV3-2	-	TRBD2	TRBJ2-5	TGTGCCAGCAGCCCACTAGCGCAAAGAGAGACCCAGTACTTC	CASSPLAQRETQYF
TRBV27	-	-	TRBJ1-6	TGTGCCAGCAGGAAGGAGAGCTCCTATAATTCACCCCTCCACTTT	CASRKESSYNSPLHF
TRBV9	-	TRBD1	TRBJ2-2	TGTGCCAGCAGCATACGGGACAGGGGAATGAACACCGGGGAGCTGTTTTTT	CASSIRDRGMNTGELFF
TRBV19	-	-	TRBJ1-5	TGTGCCAGTACCGATGAGGGGGGGGTTTATCAGCCCCAGCATTTT	CASTDEGGVYQPQHF
TRBV9	-	TRBD1	TRBJ1-1	TGTGCCAGCAGCGGTGAGGGGGCGCGGAGTGAAGCTTTCTTT	CASSGEGARSEAFF
TRBV6-5	-	-	TRBJ1-1	TGTGCCAGCACTCTAAGTCTTGTTTTGGACACTGAAGCTTTCTTT	CASTLSLVLDTEAFF
TRBV3-1/TRBV3-2	-	-	TRBJ2-1	TGTGCCAGCAGCCTGTCCCATGGACAGTTTTGGTCTGGGGAGCAGTTCTTC	CASSLSHGQFWSGEQFF
TRBV6-6	-	TRBD1	TRBJ1-4	TGTGCCAGCAGTTACGCCAGGGGGGCAACTAATGAAAAACTGTTTTTT	CASSYARGATNEKLFF